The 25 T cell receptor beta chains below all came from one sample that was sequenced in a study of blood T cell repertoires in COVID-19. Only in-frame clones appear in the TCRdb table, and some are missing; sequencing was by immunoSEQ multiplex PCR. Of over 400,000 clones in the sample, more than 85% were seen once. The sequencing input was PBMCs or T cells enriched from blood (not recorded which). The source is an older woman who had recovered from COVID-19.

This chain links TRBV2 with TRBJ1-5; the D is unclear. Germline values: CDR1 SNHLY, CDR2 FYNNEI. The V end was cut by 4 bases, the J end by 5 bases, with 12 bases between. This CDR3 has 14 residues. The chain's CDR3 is CASSAEQPDQPQHF. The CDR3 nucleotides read TGTGCCAGCAGTGCGGAGCAGCCAGATCAGCCCCAGCATTTT.

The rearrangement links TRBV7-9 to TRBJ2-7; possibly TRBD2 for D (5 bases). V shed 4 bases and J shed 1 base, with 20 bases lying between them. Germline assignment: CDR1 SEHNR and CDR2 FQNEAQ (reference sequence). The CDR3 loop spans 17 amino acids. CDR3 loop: CASSYPHVGPGSYEQYV. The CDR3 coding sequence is TGTGCCAGCAGCTACCCCCACGTGGGCCCGGGGTCCTACGAGCAGTACGTC.

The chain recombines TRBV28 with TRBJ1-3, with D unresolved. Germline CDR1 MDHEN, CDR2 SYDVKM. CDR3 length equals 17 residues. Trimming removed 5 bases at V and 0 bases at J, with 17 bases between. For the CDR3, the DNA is TGTGCCAGCAGTCCGCTTCTCCATGAGAGCTCTGGAAACACCATATATTTT. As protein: CASSPLLHESSGNTIYF. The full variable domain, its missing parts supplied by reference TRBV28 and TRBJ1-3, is DVKVTQSSRYLVKRTGEKVFLECVQDMDHENMFWYRQDPGLGLRLIYFSYDVKMKEKGDIPEGYSVSREKKERFSLILESASTNQTSMYLCASSPLLHESSGNTIYFGEGSWLTVV.

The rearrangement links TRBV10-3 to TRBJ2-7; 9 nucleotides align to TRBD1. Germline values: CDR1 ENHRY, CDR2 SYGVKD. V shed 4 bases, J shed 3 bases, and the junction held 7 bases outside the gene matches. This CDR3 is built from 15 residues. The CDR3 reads CAISAGTGQFYEQYF. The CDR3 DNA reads TGTGCCATCAGTGCCGGGACAGGGCAATTCTACGAGCAGTACTTC.

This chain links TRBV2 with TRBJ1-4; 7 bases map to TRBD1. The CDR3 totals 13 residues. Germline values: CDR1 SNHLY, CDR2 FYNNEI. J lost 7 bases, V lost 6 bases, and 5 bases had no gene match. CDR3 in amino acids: CASSKQGIEKLFF. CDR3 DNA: TGTGCCAGCAGCAAACAGGGGATTGAAAAACTGTTTTTT.

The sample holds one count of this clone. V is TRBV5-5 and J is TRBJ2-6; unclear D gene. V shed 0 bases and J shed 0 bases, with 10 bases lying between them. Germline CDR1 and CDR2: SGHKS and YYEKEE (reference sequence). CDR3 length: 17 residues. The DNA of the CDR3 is TGTGCCAGCAGCTTGGATGCACCCAGCTCTGGGGCCAACGTCCTGACTTTC. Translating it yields CASSLDAPSSGANVLTF.

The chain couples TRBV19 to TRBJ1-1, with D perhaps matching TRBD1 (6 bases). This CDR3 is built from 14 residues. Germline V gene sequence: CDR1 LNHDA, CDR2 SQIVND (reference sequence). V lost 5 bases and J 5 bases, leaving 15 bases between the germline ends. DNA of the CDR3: TGTGCCAGTAGTGCCATACAGGGACATACTGAAGCTTTCTTT. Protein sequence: CASSAIQGHTEAFF.

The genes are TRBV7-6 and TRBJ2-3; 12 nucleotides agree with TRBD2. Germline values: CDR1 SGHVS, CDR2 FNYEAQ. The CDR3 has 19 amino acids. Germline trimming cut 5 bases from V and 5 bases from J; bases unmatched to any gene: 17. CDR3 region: CASSGIGQGASGGVDTQYF. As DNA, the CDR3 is TGTGCCAGCAGCGGAATAGGACAGGGTGCTAGCGGGGGGGTAGATACGCAGTATTTT.

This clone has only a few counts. This CDR3 reads CASSFQAAIGHEQYF. The CDR3 DNA reads as TGTGCCAGCAGCTTTCAAGCGGCGATCGGGCACGAGCAGTACTTC. The chain uses TRBV7-9 and TRBJ2-7, with TRBD2 as a possible D gene (5 bases). This CDR3 has 15 residues. Per germline, CDR1 SEHNR and CDR2 FQNEAQ (reference sequence). With 3 bases removed from V and 5 bases from J, the gap between germline ends came to 17 bases. The full variable domain, its missing parts supplied by reference TRBV7-9 and TRBJ2-7, is DTGVSQNPRHKITKRGQNVTFRCDPISEHNRLYWYRQTLGQGPEFLTYFQNEAQLEKSRLLSDRFSAERPKGSFSTLEIQRTEQGDSAMYLCASSFQAAIGHEQYFGPGTRLTVT.

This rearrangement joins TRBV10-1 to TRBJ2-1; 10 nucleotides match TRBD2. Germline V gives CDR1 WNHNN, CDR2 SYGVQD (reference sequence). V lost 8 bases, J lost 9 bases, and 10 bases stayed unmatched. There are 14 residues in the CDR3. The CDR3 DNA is TGCGCCAGCTCGGTCGGGACTAGCGCAACTGAGCAGTTCTTC. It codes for CASSVGTSATEQFF.

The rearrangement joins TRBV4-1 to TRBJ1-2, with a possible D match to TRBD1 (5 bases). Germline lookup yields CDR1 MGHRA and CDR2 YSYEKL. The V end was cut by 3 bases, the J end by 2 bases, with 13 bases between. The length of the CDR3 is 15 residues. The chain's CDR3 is CASSHQGLTNYGYTF. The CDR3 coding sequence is TGCGCCAGCAGCCACCAGGGATTGACGAACTATGGCTACACCTTC.

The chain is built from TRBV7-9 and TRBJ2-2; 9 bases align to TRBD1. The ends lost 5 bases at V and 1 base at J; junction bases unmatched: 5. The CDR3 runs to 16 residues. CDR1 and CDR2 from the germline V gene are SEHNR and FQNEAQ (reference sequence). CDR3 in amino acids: CASSPQDRGNTGELFF. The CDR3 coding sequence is TGTGCCAGCAGCCCACAGGACAGGGGGAACACCGGGGAGCTGTTTTTT. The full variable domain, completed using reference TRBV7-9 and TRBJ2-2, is DTGVSQNPRHKITKRGQNVTFRCDPISEHNRLYWYRQTLGQGPEFLTYFQNEAQLEKSRLLSDRFSAERPKGSFSTLEIQRTEQGDSAMYLCASSPQDRGNTGELFFGEGSRLTVL.

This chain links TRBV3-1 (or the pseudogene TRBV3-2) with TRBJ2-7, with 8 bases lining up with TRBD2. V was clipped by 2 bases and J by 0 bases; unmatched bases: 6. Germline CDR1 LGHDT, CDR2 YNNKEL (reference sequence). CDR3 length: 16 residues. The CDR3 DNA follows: TGTGCCAGCAGCCAAACCTTACTAGCGGCCTCCTACGAGCAGTACTTC. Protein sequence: CASSQTLLAASYEQYF.

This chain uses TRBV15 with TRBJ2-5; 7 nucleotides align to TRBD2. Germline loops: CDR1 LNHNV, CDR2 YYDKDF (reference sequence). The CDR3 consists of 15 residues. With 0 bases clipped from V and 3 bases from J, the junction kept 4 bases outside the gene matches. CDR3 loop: CATSRDPGGEETQYF. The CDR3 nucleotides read TGTGCCACCAGCAGAGATCCTGGGGGGGAAGAGACCCAGTACTTC.

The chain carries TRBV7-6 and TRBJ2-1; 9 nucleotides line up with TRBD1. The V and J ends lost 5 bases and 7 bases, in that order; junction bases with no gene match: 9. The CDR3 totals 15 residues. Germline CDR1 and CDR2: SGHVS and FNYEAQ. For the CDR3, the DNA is TGTGCCAGCAGCCGCCGGGACAGGGACGCTAATGAGCAGTTCTTC. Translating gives CASSRRDRDANEQFF.

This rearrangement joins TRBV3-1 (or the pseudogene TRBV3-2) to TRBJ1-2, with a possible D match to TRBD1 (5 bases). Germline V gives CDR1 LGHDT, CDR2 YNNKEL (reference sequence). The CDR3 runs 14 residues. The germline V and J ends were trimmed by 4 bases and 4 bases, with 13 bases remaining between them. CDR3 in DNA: TGTGCCAGCAGCCGAACGCAGGGAAGCTATGGCTACACCTTC. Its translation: CASSRTQGSYGYTF.

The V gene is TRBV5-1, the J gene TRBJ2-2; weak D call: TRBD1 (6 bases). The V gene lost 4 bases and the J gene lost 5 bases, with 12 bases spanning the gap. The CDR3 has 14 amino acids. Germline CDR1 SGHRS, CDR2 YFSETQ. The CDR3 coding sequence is TGCGCCAGCAGCAATTTACAGGGAACCGGGGAGCTGTTTTTT. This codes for CASSNLQGTGELFF.

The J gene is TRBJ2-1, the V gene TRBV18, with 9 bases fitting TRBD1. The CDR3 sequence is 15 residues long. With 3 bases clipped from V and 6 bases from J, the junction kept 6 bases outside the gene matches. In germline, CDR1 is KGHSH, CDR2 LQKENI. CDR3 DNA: TGTGCCAGCTCACCTTGGACAGGGGTTTTCAATGAGCAGTTCTTC. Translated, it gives CASSPWTGVFNEQFF. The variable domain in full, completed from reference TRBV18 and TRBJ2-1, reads NAGVMQNPRHLVRRRGQEARLRCSPMKGHSHVYWYRQLPEEGLKFMVYLQKENIIDESGMPKERFSAEFPKEGPSILRIQQVVRGDSAAYFCASSPWTGVFNEQFFGPGTRLTVL.

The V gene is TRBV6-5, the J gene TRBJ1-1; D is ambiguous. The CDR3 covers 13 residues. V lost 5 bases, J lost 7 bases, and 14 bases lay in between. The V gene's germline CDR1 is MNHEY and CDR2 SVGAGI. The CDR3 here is CASSPPQSNEAFF. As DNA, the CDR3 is TGTGCCAGCAGTCCTCCACAGAGCAATGAAGCTTTCTTT.

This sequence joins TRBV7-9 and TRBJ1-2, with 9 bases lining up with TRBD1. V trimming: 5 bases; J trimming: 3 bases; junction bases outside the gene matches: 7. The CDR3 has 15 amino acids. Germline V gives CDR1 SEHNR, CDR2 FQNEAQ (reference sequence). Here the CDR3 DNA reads TGTGCCAGCAGCCAACAGGGGGCGCAAGACTATGGCTACACCTTC. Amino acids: CASSQQGAQDYGYTF.

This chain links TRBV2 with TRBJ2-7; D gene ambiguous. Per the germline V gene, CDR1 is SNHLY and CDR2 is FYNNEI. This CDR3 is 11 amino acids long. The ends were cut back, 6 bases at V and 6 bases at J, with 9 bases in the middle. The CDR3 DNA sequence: TGTGCCAGCAGGGTGGAGCTCGAGCAGTACTTC. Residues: CASRVELEQYF.

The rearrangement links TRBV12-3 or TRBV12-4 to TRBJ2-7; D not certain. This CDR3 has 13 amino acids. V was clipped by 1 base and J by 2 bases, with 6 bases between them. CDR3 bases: TGTGCCAGCAGTTTAGGGGCAGCCTACGAGCAGTACGTC. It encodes CASSLGAAYEQYV.

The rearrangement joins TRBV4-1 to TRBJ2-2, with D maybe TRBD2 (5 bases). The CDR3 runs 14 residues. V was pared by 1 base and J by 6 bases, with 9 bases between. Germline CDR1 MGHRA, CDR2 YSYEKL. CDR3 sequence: CASSQASGAGELFF. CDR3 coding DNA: TGCGCCAGCAGCCAAGCCTCCGGGGCCGGGGAGCTGTTTTTT.

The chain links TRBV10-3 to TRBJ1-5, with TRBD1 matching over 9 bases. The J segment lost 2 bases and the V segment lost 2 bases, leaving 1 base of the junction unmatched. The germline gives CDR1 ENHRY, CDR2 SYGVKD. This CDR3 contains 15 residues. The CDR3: CAISERTGGNQPQHF. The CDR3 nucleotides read TGTGCCATCAGTGAGCGGACAGGGGGCAATCAGCCCCAGCATTTT.

CDR3 protein: CASSQETYGGEQYF. DNA of the CDR3: TGTGCCAGCAGCCAAGAGACATACGGGGGGGAGCAGTACTTC. The rearrangement uses TRBV4-2 and TRBJ2-7; 7 nucleotides match TRBD2. Germline V gives CDR1 LGHNA, CDR2 YNFKEQ. J gave up 7 bases and V 0 bases, and 6 bases lay outside the gene matches. The CDR3 has 14 residues.